This TCR beta chain was observed in a study of blood T cell repertoires in COVID-19. Overall study: Collection of acute and convalescent COVID-19 samples took place in the United States, Italy and Spain. Nucleic acid was either cDNA or gDNA, and it came from T cells, B-cell-depleted T cells, or PBMCs.

Trimming removed 4 bases from V and 0 bases from J; junction bases left unmatched: 5. Germline CDR1 is LGHNT and CDR2 is FRNRAP. The CDR3 length is 16 residues. Assay used: immunoSEQ multiplex PCR; TCRdb lists only in-frame clones, some missing. The sample lists some 300,000 clones; 90% were seen once. Specimen: peripheral blood. V usage is TRBV12-5 and J usage is TRBJ2-1; the match to TRBD2 covers 8 bases. This clonotype originated in a woman aged 45-65 years with COVID-19, enrolled during active disease. The CDR3 spells CASGSGLGASYNEQFF. DNA of the CDR3: TGTGCTAGTGGTTCGGGACTAGGTGCCTCCTACAATGAGCAGTTCTTC.